Described below is a single TCR beta chain sequence and its context. No cognate antigen has been identified for it. Per-base quality was not reported, and no clone a single base away is much larger than it. Each donor gave one peripheral blood draw, approximately 100 mL on average, collected into heparinised tubes. Using a panel that included CD45RO, CCR7, CD25, CD127, CD95 and CD27, naive, central memory, regulatory and stem cell-like memory CD4+ T cells were sorted on a BD FACSAria II. Purity was above 95% for every sorted population. PBMCs were separated immediately by Lymphoprep density gradient centrifugation and were stained directly, without being cultured. So that batch effects would be minimized, each experiment stained and sorted samples in pairs, pairing one healthy donor with one patient. The data were obtained in a study of beta chain features in type 1 diabetes (dated by TCRdb to the late 2010s). About the study as a whole: Patients and healthy donors did not differ in mean age, gender distribution, total cell number or subset yield. A total of roughly 100,000,000 sorted cells were examined across all samples, and the number of cells per subset was strongly correlated with RNA yield. In the study, recently diagnosed type 1 diabetes patients and matched healthy donors were compared on the TCRB repertoires of their sorted circulating CD4+ T cell subsets. Regulatory and stem cell-like memory subsets were isolated from only 8 patients and about eight healthy donors, whereas naive and central memory subsets came from all 30 or so donors.

The cysteine opens and the phenylalanine closes a CDR3 of 14 amino acids. Of the read, only the CDR3 DNA is kept; its 42 bases are in frame from base 1. V was cut back by 1 base and J by 7 bases, leaving a gap of 11 bases between them. CDR1 and CDR2 were assigned from the germline V gene as SGHTA and FQGNSA. General conclusions and limits of the study: At VDJ recombination sites, patients with type 1 diabetes made fewer insertions and deleted more nucleotides, a pattern implying thymic rearrangement abnormalities. Because cDNA was sequenced instead of genomic DNA, highly expressing activated cells could be over-represented, though the groups showed no difference in activation or CD3 levels. Naive, central memory and regulatory TCRB repertoires appeared to be more alike among patients than among healthy donors. Shorter templates might have been favored by PCR, but patient and control samples were amplified and corrected together, so both groups would have been affected equally by any skew. Type 1 diabetes patients showed a moderate but significant shortening of TCRB CDR3 length in all four CD4+ subsets. HLA sub-analyses involved small numbers of individuals, so any influence of HLA type on TCRB rearrangement remained unresolved.

The entire amount of isolated RNA was reverse transcribed using the High Capacity cDNA Reverse Transcription Kit, so the sequenced TCRB transcripts were expressed ones. Deep immunoSEQ sequencing was applied to naive, central memory and regulatory T cell samples, giving an average of approximately 3.8 million total reads per sample. Sorted cells were lysed in RLT buffer and RNA was extracted with DNase-treated RNeasy Micro or Mini kits, depending on cell number. To prevent cross-contamination, each cell subset was processed individually, whereas patient and healthy donor samples were processed jointly. Using the immunoSEQ multiplex PCR, TCRB sequences were amplified from cDNA into 87-bp fragments spanning the CDR3 region. The amplicons were sequenced using the Illumina HiSeq platform. For the original study's pipeline: Synthetic template baselines were used to correct PCR bias computationally, reads within Hamming distance 2 were collapsed, and singletons that could not be merged were discarded. Reads were aligned against IMGT so that V, D and J genes, CDR3 length and insertions or deletions at six rearrangement sites could be assigned. Within each subset, clonotype counts were normalized to sorted cell number, and only after that were true diversity and Gini coefficients computed with the tcR R package. The overlap coefficient, calculated on TCRB nucleotide sequences, was used to measure repertoire sharing. TCRdb holds this immuneACCESS table with in-frame rearrangements only. Some clones are missing; in checked studies, unresolved V genes explain under half, and the rest has no known cause. The V and J calls and the clone size are those of that table, but D and trimming were determined from the DNA. This sample is represented by around 340,000 clones; about a tenth of them were singletons. Jointly, the top ten make up approximately 1% of the sample.

This receptor was obtained from a man aged 25-45 years with type 1 diabetes. The sequence is built from TRBV7-2 and TRBJ1-5, with the D gene not clear enough to name. The sample was central memory CD4+ T cells from blood. The nucleotide sequence reads TGTGCCAGCAGCTTAGAAGGTTGGGGACAGCCCCAGCATTTT. This translates into CASSLEGWGQPQHF.